Presented here are 30 T cell receptor beta chains from one specimen sequenced in a study of T cells in Graves' hyperthyroidism and ophthalmopathy. The CDR3 regions of TCR beta were amplified from RNA transcripts. Carried out on the TCR CDR3, a first-round RT-PCR used the HTBI primer set. One entry per CDR3 protein results from TCRdb running MiXCR on the multiplex PCR reads. This repertoire shows about 640,000 distinct CDR3 sequences, roughly 15% found once; its top ten account for 9.5% to 15%. Input material: blood. The receptor set was obtained from a woman aged 50 to 60 with Graves' ophthalmopathy.

The V and J genes are TRBV15 and TRBJ2-7, with D perhaps matching TRBD1 (5 bases). Trimming took 3 bases from V and 3 from J, leaving 9 bases between them. There are 13 residues in the CDR3. CDR1 and CDR2 from the germline V gene are LNHNV and YYDKDF (reference sequence). The CDR3 here is CATSRTVNYEQYF. The CDR3, as DNA: TGTGCCACCAGCAGGACAGTGAACTACGAGCAGTACTTC.

This clonotype has at least ten counts. The gene calls are TRBV20-1 and TRBJ2-3, with D perhaps TRBD2 (6 bases). V was trimmed by 2 bases and J by 8 bases, leaving 8 bases between them. The CDR3 totals 11 residues. Germline V CDR1 and CDR2: DFQATT, SNEGSKA (reference sequence). CDR3: CSARFGGTQYF. The CDR3 region has the DNA TGCAGTGCTAGATTCGGGGGTACGCAGTATTTT.

At least ten counts were recorded for this clonotype. The V call is TRBV3-1, the J call TRBJ2-7; 11 positions match TRBD2. V dropped 0 bases and J dropped 3; count of bases not matched to a gene: 1. CDR1 is LGHDT and CDR2 is YNNKEL in the germline V gene (reference sequence). The CDR3 contains 15 residues. The CDR3: CASSQDGTSGYEQYF. The CDR3 bases are TGTGCCAGCAGCCAAGACGGGACTAGCGGCTACGAGCAGTACTTC.

This clonotype was seen ten or more times. The CDR3 sequence: CASSPQGSTTDTQYF. The CDR3 DNA follows: TGTGCCAGCAGTCCCCAGGGGTCAACCACAGATACGCAGTATTTT. This chain uses TRBV6-1 with TRBJ2-3, with D possibly TRBD1 on 6 matching bases. With 5 bases removed from V and 2 bases from J, the gap between germline ends came to 14 bases. The germline CDR1 and CDR2 sequences are MNHNS and SASEGT. The CDR3 sequence is 15 residues long.

This clonotype showed up many times. CDR3 sequence (DNA): TGTGCCAGCAGCCTCCGGGACAGGCAAGAGACCCAGTACTTC. It translates to CASSLRDRQETQYF. This chain joins TRBV11-1 and TRBJ2-5; 8 nucleotides match TRBD1. The CDR3 consists of 14 residues. The J segment lost 2 bases and the V segment lost 5 bases, leaving 4 bases of the junction unmatched. CDR1 SGHAT and CDR2 FQDESV come from the germline V gene (reference sequence). Complete variable domain (other parts from reference TRBV11-1 and TRBJ2-5): EAEVAQSPRYKITEKSQAVAFWCDPISGHATLYWYRQILGQGPELLVQFQDESVVDDSQLPKDRFSAERLKGVDSTLKIQPAELGDSAMYLCASSLRDRQETQYFGPGTRLLVL.

This chain links TRBV4-3 with TRBJ2-5; D is ambiguous. The CDR3 totals 15 residues. V lost 0 bases, J lost 5 bases, and 13 bases lay in between. The germline CDR1 and CDR2 sequences are LGHNA and YSLEER. The DNA of the CDR3 is TGCGCCAGCAGCCAAGATGTTTCACTGCCGGAGACCCAGTACTTC. Its protein is CASSQDVSLPETQYF.

The sample holds many counts of this clonotype. The chain links TRBV28 to TRBJ2-7; 7 bases are shared with TRBD2. This CDR3 has 12 amino acids. V dropped 6 bases and J dropped 3; count of bases not matched to a gene: 2. Germline V gene sequence: CDR1 MDHEN, CDR2 SYDVKM. As DNA, the CDR3 is TGTGCCAGCAGCTCGGGGGGCTACGAGCAGTACTTC. It is translated as CASSSGGYEQYF. Looking up the rest from reference TRBV28 and TRBJ2-7 gives the full variable domain: DVKVTQSSRYLVKRTGEKVFLECVQDMDHENMFWYRQDPGLGLRLIYFSYDVKMKEKGDIPEGYSVSREKKERFSLILESASTNQTSMYLCASSSGGYEQYFGPGTRLTVT.

This rearrangement joins TRBV20-1 to TRBJ1-6; 8 nucleotides align to TRBD1. Germline V gene sequence: CDR1 DFQATT, CDR2 SNEGSKA (reference sequence). This CDR3 has 12 residues. V trimming: 5 bases; J trimming: 8 bases; junction bases outside the gene matches: 2. The DNA for the CDR3 is TGCAGTGCTCAGACAGGGGATTCACCCCTCCACTTT. It specifies CSAQTGDSPLHF.

This clonotype was detected many times. J is TRBJ2-7 and V is TRBV11-2; possible D gene TRBD2, 5 bases. Germline CDR1 SGHAT, CDR2 FQNNGV. The germline V and J ends were trimmed by 2 bases and 5 bases, with 16 bases remaining between them. There are 15 residues in the CDR3. The CDR3 is CASSLKASQFHEQYF. As DNA, the CDR3 is TGTGCCAGCAGCTTAAAGGCTAGCCAGTTTCACGAGCAGTACTTC.

This clonotype was observed many times. This chain connects TRBV9 to TRBJ2-2; D is unresolved. This CDR3 spans 14 amino acids. In germline, CDR1 is SGDLS, CDR2 YYNGEE. The germline V and J ends were trimmed by 3 bases and 6 bases, with 12 bases remaining between them. CDR3 loop: CASSDARGAGELFF. The DNA of the CDR3 is TGTGCCAGCAGCGATGCTAGAGGCGCCGGGGAGCTGTTTTTT.

This clonotype was observed at least ten times. The CDR3 DNA reads TGCGCCAGCAGCTTGAGGGGGGGAGATACGCAGTATTTT. Amino acids: CASSLRGGDTQYF. The V and J genes are TRBV5-1 and TRBJ2-3; maybe TRBD2 (7 bases). Per the germline V gene, CDR1 is SGHRS and CDR2 is YFSETQ. The CDR3 has 13 residues. V was trimmed by 1 base and J by 5 bases, leaving 8 bases between them.

This clonotype appeared many times. This chain connects TRBV20-1 to TRBJ1-1; a weak D match, TRBD1 (6 bases). The CDR3 is made up of 14 amino acids. V shed 6 bases and J shed 7 bases, with 21 bases lying between them. The germline V gene has CDR1 DFQATT and CDR2 SNEGSKA (reference sequence). This CDR3 reads CSATYHRAADEAFF. The CDR3 coding sequence is TGCAGTGCCACTTACCACAGGGCTGCTGATGAAGCTTTCTTT.

This clonotype was recorded only once. A much bigger clone sits one base away, suggesting this may be a read error. Here the CDR3 DNA reads TGTGCCAGCTCACCACCAGGACAAGCCAATTCACCCCTCCACTTT. This codes for CASSPPGQANSPLHF. This rearrangement joins TRBV18 to TRBJ1-6, with a possible D match to TRBD1 (5 bases). The CDR3 sequence is 15 residues long. Trimming cost V 0 bases and J 7 bases, with 10 bases left between them. Germline V gene sequence: CDR1 KGHSH, CDR2 LQKENI.

The V and J genes are TRBV15 and TRBJ2-7, with D possibly being TRBD1 or TRBD2 (5 bases each). The CDR3 contains 15 residues. Germline assignment: CDR1 LNHNV and CDR2 YYDKDF (reference sequence). The V gene lost 6 bases and the J gene lost 1 base, with 16 bases spanning the gap. CDR3: CATRAFGDRSYEQYF. The CDR3 DNA reads TGTGCCACCAGAGCCTTTGGGGACCGATCCTACGAGCAGTACTTC.

At least ten counts were recorded for this clonotype. Here the CDR3 DNA reads TGTGCCATCAAAGACTACAATGAGCAGTTCTTC. Protein: CAIKDYNEQFF. The V call is TRBV10-3, the J call TRBJ2-1, with D unresolved. CDR3 size: 11 residues. CDR1 and CDR2 from the germline V gene are ENHRY and SYGVKD. V lost 7 bases and J 3 bases, leaving 4 bases between the germline ends.

In this sample, this clonotype turned up many times. The gene calls are TRBV28 and TRBJ1-6, with D unresolved. The length of the CDR3 is 17 residues. V gave up 2 bases and J gave up 0 bases, with 11 bases separating them. Per the germline V gene, CDR1 is MDHEN and CDR2 is SYDVKM. The CDR3 reads CASSLPWQSSYNSPLHF. The CDR3 DNA sequence: TGTGCCAGCAGTTTACCCTGGCAGAGCTCCTATAATTCACCCCTCCACTTT.

This clonotype has just a few counts. The chain couples TRBV9 to TRBJ2-6; D is ambiguous. Germline lookup yields CDR1 SGDLS and CDR2 YYNGEE. This CDR3 comprises 14 residues. The V end lost 3 bases, the J end lost 9 bases, and 13 bases lay between the germline ends. CDR3 DNA sequence: TGTGCCAGCAGCGCCCCCCGAGGTGGCAACGTCCTGACTTTC. This sequence encodes CASSAPRGGNVLTF.

The J gene is TRBJ2-7, the V gene TRBV30, with D unresolved. Deletions cut 1 base from V and 5 bases from J, with 9 bases between. Germline values: CDR1 GTSNPN, CDR2 SVGIG (reference sequence). The CDR3 sequence is 12 residues long. CDR3 nucleotide sequence: TGTGCCTGGAGTGCCATGAGGAACGAGCAGTACTTC. Protein sequence: CAWSAMRNEQYF.

The V call is TRBV24-1, the J call TRBJ2-1, with 10 bases lining up with TRBD2. The J call is uncertain, as TRBJ2-7 better fits the DNA end. The CDR3 totals 16 residues. Germline V gene sequence: CDR1 KGHDR, CDR2 SFDVKD. This chain's CDR3 is CATSDRTSGTYNEQYF. DNA of the CDR3: TGTGCCACCAGTGACCGGACTAGCGGTACCTACAATGAGCAGTACTTC.

A few counts support this clonotype. This chain links TRBV24-1 with TRBJ2-1, with 16 nucleotides matching TRBD2. The V and J ends lost 3 bases and 7 bases, in that order; junction bases with no gene match: 8. Germline V CDR1 and CDR2: KGHDR, SFDVKD. The CDR3 runs 18 residues. CDR3 bases: TGTGCCACCAGTGATCCGGGACTAGCGGGGGGGACTGGGAATGAGCAGTTCTTC. Protein product: CATSDPGLAGGTGNEQFF.

The chain is built from TRBV29-1 and TRBJ2-5, with TRBD2 identical over 9 bases. This CDR3 spans 16 amino acids. CDR1 is SQVTM, CDR2 ANQGSEA, per germline. Trimming took 0 bases from V and 2 from J; bases not matched to a gene: 7. The CDR3: CSVEDFLAGRQETQYF. The CDR3 DNA is TGCAGCGTTGAAGATTTCCTAGCGGGACGACAAGAGACCCAGTACTTC. The full variable domain, with the rest looked up from reference TRBV29-1 and TRBJ2-5, is SAVISQKPSRDICQRGTSLTIQCQVDSQVTMMFWYRQQPGQSLTLIATANQGSEATYESGFVIDKFPISRPNLTFSTLTVSNMSPEDSSIYLCSVEDFLAGRQETQYFGPGTRLLVL.

CDR3 amino acids: CASGLLGRGPTGANVLTF. The CDR3 nucleotides read TGTGCTAGTGGTTTGCTGGGACGGGGCCCCACTGGGGCCAACGTCCTGACTTTC. The chain uses TRBV12-5 and TRBJ2-6; either TRBD1 or TRBD2 may fit D (5 bases each). Germline V gene lookup returns CDR1 LGHNT and CDR2 FRNRAP. Trimming took off 2 bases at V and 2 bases at J, with 16 bases between the two ends. The CDR3 spans 18 residues.

Ten or more counts support this clonotype. The gene calls are TRBV11-2 and TRBJ1-4; D is ambiguous. The CDR3 runs to 15 residues. Between the trimmed V and J ends, which lost 4 bases and 4 bases, there was a span of 13 bases. Germline V CDR1 and CDR2: SGHAT, FQNNGV. The CDR3 bases are TGTGCCAGCAGCTCGGCTTTTGGCCTTAATGAAAAACTGTTTTTT. It encodes CASSSAFGLNEKLFF.

Ten or more counts support this clonotype. The junction and the germline gene differ at one end; a read error may be behind it. The V and J genes are TRBV20-1 and TRBJ2-5; 7 nucleotides align to TRBD1. CDR3 size: 14 residues. Germline CDR1 reads DFQATT; CDR2 reads SNEGSKA (reference sequence). The CDR3 sequence is CNARKTGTTETQYF. DNA of the CDR3: TGCAATGCTAGAAAGACAGGGACGACGGAGACCCAGTACTTC.

In its sample, this clonotype was seen a few times. J is TRBJ2-7 and V is TRBV5-1; D remains unclear. Germline assignment: CDR1 SGHRS and CDR2 YFSETQ. This CDR3 is 14 amino acids long. V lost 2 bases and J lost 0, with 9 bases in between. CDR3 region: CASSFERISYEQYF. Here the CDR3 DNA reads TGCGCCAGCAGCTTTGAGAGGATCTCCTACGAGCAGTACTTC.

This clonotype has just a few counts. The rearrangement joins TRBV3-1 to TRBJ2-7; a possible D gene is TRBD1 (6 bases). The CDR3 has 18 residues. V lost 1 base, J lost 0 bases, and 19 bases lay in between. Germline lookup yields CDR1 LGHDT and CDR2 YNNKEL (reference sequence). The CDR3 loop reads CASSQGWITGLSSYEQYF. The CDR3 DNA follows: TGTGCCAGCAGCCAAGGCTGGATTACAGGGCTCAGCTCCTACGAGCAGTACTTC.

This clonotype was detected many times. This rearrangement joins TRBV5-5 to TRBJ2-3; 10 nucleotides align to TRBD2. The V segment lost 0 bases and the J segment 4 bases; nucleotides outside the gene matches: 5. This CDR3 is 16 amino acids long. Germline V CDR1 and CDR2: SGHKS, YYEKEE (reference sequence). As DNA, the CDR3 is TGTGCCAGCAGCTTGGGACTAGCGGGTGATGCAGATACGCAGTATTTT. Its translation: CASSLGLAGDADTQYF.

As for this clonotype: This may be a read error, as it is one base from a much larger clone. The chain is built from TRBV2 and TRBJ2-5; TRBD1 matches 7 bases. This CDR3 region has 14 residues. In germline, CDR1 is SNHLY, CDR2 FYNNEI. J lost 5 bases, V lost 8 bases, and 11 bases had no gene match. CDR3 in DNA: TGTGCCAGCGGTCCGAACATAGGGGGCGAGACCCAGTACTTC. It yields the protein CASGPNIGGETQYF.

This clonotype was observed many times. The chain recombines TRBV19 with TRBJ2-1; D is possibly TRBD2 (6 bases). V was cut by 5 bases and J by 1 base, with 9 bases left in between. Germline V gene lookup returns CDR1 LNHDA and CDR2 SQIVND (reference sequence). The CDR3 loop spans 14 amino acids. CDR3 protein: CASSWRVSYNEQFF. As DNA, the CDR3 is TGTGCCAGTAGTTGGAGGGTTTCCTACAATGAGCAGTTCTTC. The full variable domain, with the rest looked up from reference TRBV19 and TRBJ2-1, is DGGITQSPKYLFRKEGQNVTLSCEQNLNHDAMYWYRQDPGQGLRLIYYSQIVNDFQKGDIAEGYSVSREKKESFPLTVTSAQKNPTAFYLCASSWRVSYNEQFFGPGTRLTVL.

In its sample, this clonotype was seen many times. The V call is TRBV7-2, the J call TRBJ2-5; the D gene is possibly TRBD2 (7 bases). With 5 bases removed from V and 5 bases from J, the gap between germline ends came to 21 bases. Germline CDR1 reads SGHTA; CDR2 reads FQGNSA. The CDR3 totals 16 residues. Written as DNA, the CDR3 is TGTGCCAGCAGCGGGGGTTCCCGGGGAGGGGGGGAGACCCAGTACTTC. Translating it yields CASSGGSRGGGETQYF.